The 30 T cell receptor beta chains reported below all come from one sample, sequenced in a study of T cells in Graves' hyperthyroidism and ophthalmopathy. RNA transcripts gave rise to amplified TCR beta CDR3 regions. First-round RT-PCR with HTBI primers amplified the TCR CDR3 region. TCRdb reanalysed the multiplex PCR reads using MiXCR and keeps one entry per CDR3 protein. This table has some 570,000 distinct CDR3 sequences, around 14% appearing once. Sequencing was carried out using blood. These receptors were taken from a woman younger than 35 with Graves' ophthalmopathy.

The V call is TRBV27, the J call TRBJ2-5; 9 bases are a match to TRBD2. This CDR3 has 15 residues. Germline-derived CDR1 and CDR2 are MNHEY and SMNVEV (reference sequence). V lost 5 bases to trimming and J lost 0 bases; unmatched junction nucleotides: 4. Written as DNA, the CDR3 is TGTGCCAGCAGTAGACTAGCGGAAGACCAAGAGACCCAGTACTTC. This sequence encodes CASSRLAEDQETQYF.

This chain links TRBV10-3 with TRBJ1-1; D may be TRBD1 (6 bases). There are 14 residues in the CDR3. In germline, CDR1 is ENHRY, CDR2 SYGVKD. The V gene lost 10 bases and the J gene lost 4 bases, with 19 bases spanning the gap. The CDR3 spells CATDFRGISTEAFF. CDR3 sequence (DNA): TGTGCCACCGATTTCAGGGGTATCAGCACTGAAGCTTTCTTT.

This clonotype was recorded many times. V is TRBV19 and J is TRBJ1-1; possibly TRBD1 for D (6 bases). Trimming removed 6 bases from V and 8 bases from J, with 16 bases in between. From germline, CDR1 is LNHDA and CDR2 SQIVND (reference sequence). The CDR3 totals 13 residues. The CDR3: CASRGDTDSEAFF. The CDR3 nucleotides are TGTGCCAGTAGAGGGGACACTGACTCGGAAGCTTTCTTT.

This clonotype has ten or more counts. This chain joins TRBV6-6 and TRBJ2-7; 8 bases are shared with TRBD1. V trimming: 2 bases; J trimming: 0 bases; junction bases outside the gene matches: 3. CDR3 size: 15 residues. CDR1 and CDR2 (germline): MNHNY, SVGAGI (reference sequence). CDR3 residues: CASSYDRGDSYEQYF. CDR3 nucleotide sequence: TGTGCCAGCAGTTACGACAGGGGCGACTCCTACGAGCAGTACTTC.

The genes are TRBV2 and TRBJ2-1, with 8 bases aligning to TRBD2. V trimming: 8 bases; J trimming: 0 bases; junction bases outside the gene matches: 15. The CDR3 covers 18 residues. Germline V lookup: CDR1 SNHLY, CDR2 FYNNEI. The CDR3 DNA follows: TGTGCCAGCTCCCTTGGGACTAGAGGGGCCCACTCCTACAATGAGCAGTTCTTC. Protein: CASSLGTRGAHSYNEQFF.

This clonotype was counted at least ten times. The chain combines TRBV11-2 with TRBJ2-2, with D perhaps assigned TRBD1 or TRBD2 (5 bases each). Trimming stripped 7 bases from V and 3 bases from J, with 24 bases between. Germline values: CDR1 SGHAT, CDR2 FQNNGV. The CDR3 covers 18 residues. The CDR3: CASTATGASLRYTGELFF. In DNA form, the CDR3 reads TGTGCCAGCACCGCAACCGGGGCATCTCTAAGGTACACCGGGGAGCTGTTTTTT.

The chain couples TRBV20-1 to TRBJ2-2; maybe TRBD1 (6 bases). This CDR3 has 13 amino acids. Germline loops: CDR1 DFQATT, CDR2 SNEGSKA (reference sequence). The germline V and J ends were trimmed by 6 bases and 2 bases, with 10 bases remaining between them. The CDR3 spells CSALDRNTGELFF. DNA of the CDR3: TGCAGTGCCTTGGACAGAAACACCGGGGAGCTGTTTTTT.

This rearrangement joins TRBV7-9 to TRBJ2-1, with D perhaps matching TRBD1 or TRBD2 (5 bases each). V was cut by 1 base and J by 13 bases, with 29 bases left in between. Germline CDR1 is SEHNR and CDR2 is FQNEAQ (reference sequence). The CDR3 covers 18 residues. The CDR3 DNA sequence: TGTGCCAGCAGCTTAGGTTTTTCCAGAGGGACCCCACAACTAAACCAGTTCTTC. Translated: CASSLGFSRGTPQLNQFF.

About this clonotype: One base away lies a much larger clone, so this may be a sequencing read error. The chain uses TRBV11-2 and TRBJ2-2; D ambiguous. Trimming left V 5 bases short and J 7 bases short, with 14 bases between. CDR3 length: 14 amino acids. Germline CDR1 is SGHAT and CDR2 is FQNNGV. This CDR3 is CASSQEMALGELFF. The CDR3 DNA is TGTGCCAGCAGCCAAGAAATGGCCCTCGGGGAGCTGTTTTTT. Drawing the rest from reference TRBV11-2 and TRBJ2-2, the complete variable domain is EAGVAQSPRYKIIEKRQSVAFWCNPISGHATLYWYQQILGQGPKLLIQFQNNGVVDDSQLPKDRFSAERLKGVDSTLKIQPAKLEDSAVYLCASSQEMALGELFFGEGSRLTVL.

In its sample, this clonotype was seen many times. This rearrangement joins TRBV6-2 or TRBV6-3 to TRBJ1-1; D gene ambiguous. This CDR3 has 12 amino acids. Germline CDR1 and CDR2: MNHEY and SVGEGT. Trimming cost V 5 bases and J 4 bases, with 8 bases left between them. The CDR3 nucleotides read TGTGCCAGCAGTAGGAGTCCCACTGAAGCTTTCTTT. Its translation: CASSRSPTEAFF.

This clonotype was counted at least ten times. The chain combines TRBV19 with TRBJ2-3; no clear D. This CDR3 is built from 15 residues. Trimming removed 5 bases at V and 1 base at J, with 13 bases between. Per germline, CDR1 LNHDA and CDR2 SQIVND (reference sequence). The chain's CDR3 is CASSGNGKGTDTQYF. The CDR3 DNA follows: TGTGCCAGTAGTGGGAACGGTAAGGGCACAGATACGCAGTATTTT.

This clonotype was recorded only once. The chain uses TRBV27 and TRBJ2-1; 7 bases agree with TRBD2. This CDR3 contains 17 residues. Germline V gene sequence: CDR1 MNHEY, CDR2 SMNVEV (reference sequence). V dropped 6 bases and J dropped 1; count of bases not matched to a gene: 12. Written as DNA, the CDR3 is TGTGCCAGCAGCGCACAGCTGGGGGGGGGTTCCTACAATGAGCAGTTCTTC. It translates to CASSAQLGGGSYNEQFF.

This clonotype was seen repeatedly, ten times or more. The rearrangement links TRBV28 to TRBJ2-1, with 11 nucleotides matching TRBD2. Germline assignment: CDR1 MDHEN and CDR2 SYDVKM. J gave up 0 bases and V 7 bases, and 2 bases lay outside the gene matches. There are 15 residues in the CDR3. The CDR3 bases are TGTGCCAGCAACCTAGCGGGAGGCTCCTACAATGAGCAGTTCTTC. Its protein product is CASNLAGGSYNEQFF.

This clonotype showed up just once. V is TRBV3-1 and J is TRBJ2-6, with D possibly TRBD2 on 6 matching bases. The V end lost 1 base, the J end lost 3 bases, and 16 bases lay between the germline ends. CDR3 length: 18 amino acids. Per germline, CDR1 LGHDT and CDR2 YNNKEL (reference sequence). CDR3 DNA sequence: TGTGCCAGCAGCCAAGCTTTCGGAGGGAATAGTGGGGCCAACGTCCTGACTTTC. Protein sequence: CASSQAFGGNSGANVLTF.

This clonotype was found many times. The gene calls are TRBV20-1 and TRBJ2-3; maybe TRBD2 (6 bases). Trimming cost V 6 bases and J 0 bases, with 16 bases left between them. The CDR3 spans 15 residues. Germline lookup yields CDR1 DFQATT and CDR2 SNEGSKA (reference sequence). In DNA, the CDR3 is TGCAGTGCCCCCCCGGCGGGGTCTAGCACAGATACGCAGTATTTT. Protein product: CSAPPAGSSTDTQYF.

This clonotype was recorded a few times. The chain links TRBV18 to TRBJ1-6; a possible D gene is TRBD1 (5 bases). CDR1 KGHSH and CDR2 LQKENI come from the germline V gene. CDR3 length: 16 residues. The V end was cut by 1 base, the J end by 5 bases, with 12 bases between. CDR3 bases: TGTGCCAGCTCACCACTGCCAGCACAGGATAATTCACCCCTCCACTTT. Encoded protein: CASSPLPAQDNSPLHF.

Only a few counts were recorded for this clonotype. The rearrangement joins TRBV14 to TRBJ2-5; D possibly corresponds to TRBD2 (6 bases). CDR1 is SGHDN and CDR2 is FVKESK in the germline V gene. V shed 0 bases and J shed 10 bases, with 12 bases lying between them. The CDR3 has 13 amino acids. The DNA of the CDR3 is TGTGCCAGCAGCCAAGATTTGCGCGGGGTCCAGTACTTC. This codes for CASSQDLRGVQYF.

This clonotype was detected ten times or more. This rearrangement joins TRBV24-1 to TRBJ2-1; D uncertain. The ends were cut back, 3 bases at V and 9 bases at J, with 17 bases in the middle. Germline CDR1 and CDR2: KGHDR and SFDVKD. This CDR3 has 15 residues. This CDR3 is CATSDVGAESGEQFF. The CDR3 DNA is TGTGCCACCAGTGATGTGGGCGCCGAGAGTGGTGAGCAGTTCTTC.

This sequence joins TRBV4-3 and TRBJ2-1; tentative D call: TRBD2 (6 bases). Looked up from germline, CDR1 is LGHNA and CDR2 is YSLEER. The length of the CDR3 is 16 residues. V was pared by 1 base and J by 0 bases, with 10 bases between. The CDR3: CASSQVSGSSYNEQFF. The CDR3 DNA reads as TGCGCCAGCAGCCAAGTTTCCGGGAGCTCCTACAATGAGCAGTTCTTC.

This clonotype has a count of ten or more. The chain employs TRBV14 and TRBJ1-3; no reliable D call. Germline assignment: CDR1 SGHDN and CDR2 FVKESK. Deletions cut 2 bases from V and 4 bases from J, with 12 bases between. This CDR3 comprises 15 residues. The DNA for the CDR3 is TGTGCCAGCAGCCAACTCCGGGGTTTGGGAAACACCATATATTTT. Its protein is CASSQLRGLGNTIYF.

This clonotype was counted many times. The V gene is TRBV7-2, the J gene TRBJ1-2; unclear D gene. The CDR3 consists of 16 residues. Germline assignment: CDR1 SGHTA and CDR2 FQGNSA. V lost 1 base, J lost 0 bases, and 12 bases lay in between. CDR3 DNA: TGTGCCAGCAGCTTAGATGCAGCTTCGACTAACTATGGCTACACCTTC. Its translation: CASSLDAASTNYGYTF.

This clonotype has only a few counts. One base away lies a much larger clone, so this may be a sequencing read error. The genes are TRBV2 and TRBJ1-5; maybe TRBD1 (5 bases). The CDR3 is 17 amino acids. V lost 6 bases to trimming and J lost 8 bases, with 26 bases between them. The germline V gene has CDR1 SNHLY and CDR2 FYNNEI. CDR3 sequence (DNA): TGTGCCAGCAGCCCAGGGTGGACTCATGACTCGGGAAAGCCCCAGCATTTT. As protein: CASSPGWTHDSGKPQHF.

The rearrangement links TRBV7-2 to TRBJ1-3; D gene uncertain. Deletions cut 6 bases from V and 4 bases from J, with 4 bases between. The germline V gene encodes CDR1 SGHTA and CDR2 FQGNSA. The CDR3 runs to 11 residues. The CDR3 loop reads CASRGGNTIYF. The CDR3 DNA is TGTGCCAGCAGAGGGGGAAACACCATATATTTT.

There are a few counts of this clonotype. The chain is built from TRBV10-3 and TRBJ1-1; 7 bases agree with TRBD1. With V trimmed by 6 bases and J by 5 bases, 9 bases remained unmatched. The CDR3 runs 14 residues. Germline loops: CDR1 ENHRY, CDR2 SYGVKD. Here the CDR3 DNA reads TGTGCCATCAGCCTGAAGGGGGCGCGGACTGAAGCTTTCTTT. As protein: CAISLKGARTEAFF.

The chain is built from TRBV27 and TRBJ2-2; D is possibly TRBD1 or TRBD2 (5 bases each). The CDR3 length is 16 residues. Per the germline V gene, CDR1 is MNHEY and CDR2 is SMNVEV (reference sequence). Between the trimmed V and J ends, which lost 2 bases and 1 base, there was a span of 11 bases. CDR3 in amino acids: CASSLEGPRNTGELFF. CDR3 nucleotides: TGTGCCAGCAGTTTAGAGGGACCGAGGAACACCGGGGAGCTGTTTTTT.

This clonotype was observed many times. The rearrangement links TRBV5-1 to TRBJ2-7; 16 bases agree with TRBD2. Germline-derived CDR1 and CDR2 are SGHRS and YFSETQ. Trimming took 4 bases from V and 8 from J; bases not matched to a gene: 6. The CDR3 sequence is 15 residues long. The CDR3 region is CASSPGTSGRAQQYF. The CDR3 bases are TGCGCCAGCAGCCCCGGGACTAGCGGGAGGGCCCAGCAGTACTTC.

The J gene is TRBJ1-4, the V gene TRBV6-2 or TRBV6-3; tentatively, D is TRBD1 (6 bases). Germline lookup yields CDR1 MNHEY and CDR2 SVGEGT. The CDR3 covers 19 residues. V lost 4 bases, J lost 8 bases, and 29 bases lay in between. The CDR3: CASSLSWGDTGPLGEKLFF. The CDR3, as DNA: TGTGCCAGCAGTTTATCGTGGGGGGACACCGGGCCTCTAGGAGAAAAACTGTTTTTT.

This clonotype came up many times. The J gene is TRBJ2-7, the V gene TRBV30; 8 bases are shared with TRBD1. This CDR3 is built from 13 residues. Germline CDR1 and CDR2: GTSNPN and SVGIG (reference sequence). Trimming took 1 base from V and 3 from J; bases not matched to a gene: 2. The CDR3 DNA follows: TGTGCCTGGAGTGACGGGACAGGCTACGAGCAGTACTTC. This gives the protein CAWSDGTGYEQYF.

In this sample, this clonotype turned up many times. This chain links TRBV2 with TRBJ2-3; the match to TRBD2 covers 13 bases. Germline trimming cut 8 bases from V and 6 bases from J; bases unmatched to any gene: 11. CDR1 and CDR2 (germline): SNHLY, FYNNEI. This CDR3 spans 16 amino acids. In DNA, the CDR3 is TGTGCCAGCCGCCCGCCGACTAGCGGGAGGAAGGATACGCAGTATTTT. Protein product: CASRPPTSGRKDTQYF.

The sample holds many counts of this clonotype. The rearrangement links TRBV7-6 to TRBJ2-1; 7 nucleotides line up with TRBD2. V lost 5 bases and J lost 8; bases outside the gene matches: 6. CDR3 size: 13 residues. Germline CDR1 reads SGHVS; CDR2 reads FNYEAQ. CDR3: CASSRGSRDEQFF. The CDR3 nucleotides read TGTGCCAGCAGCCGCGGGAGTCGGGATGAGCAGTTCTTC. Together with reference TRBV7-6 and TRBJ2-1, the CDR3 gives the full variable domain: GAGVSQSPRYKVTKRGQDVALRCDPISGHVSLYWYRQALGQGPEFLTYFNYEAQQDKSGLPNDRFSAERPEGSISTLTIQRTEQRDSAMYRCASSRGSRDEQFFGPGTRLTVL.